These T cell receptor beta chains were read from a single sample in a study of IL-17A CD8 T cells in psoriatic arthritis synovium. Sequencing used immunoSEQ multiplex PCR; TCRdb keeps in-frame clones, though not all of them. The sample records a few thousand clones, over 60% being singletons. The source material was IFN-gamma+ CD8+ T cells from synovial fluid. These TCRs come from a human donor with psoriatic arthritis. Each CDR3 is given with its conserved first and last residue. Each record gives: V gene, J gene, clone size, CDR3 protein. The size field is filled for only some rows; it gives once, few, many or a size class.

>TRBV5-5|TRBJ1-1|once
CASSAWANTEAFF
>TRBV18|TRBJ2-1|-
CASSPERTSGISRTYNEQFF
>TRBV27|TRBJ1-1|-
CASSFGSPGSTEAFF
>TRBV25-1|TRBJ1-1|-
CASSGVSREAFF
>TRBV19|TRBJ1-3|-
CATRNDRAGNTIYF
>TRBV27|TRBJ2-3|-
CASSLWRLTSTDTQYF
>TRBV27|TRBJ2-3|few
CASSLLGGTDTQYF
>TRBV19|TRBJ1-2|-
CASALDRRGRHYGYTF
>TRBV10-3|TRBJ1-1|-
CAISESRYGVTEAFF
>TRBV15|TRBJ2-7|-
CATSSGASYEQYF
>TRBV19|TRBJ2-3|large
CASSISGGHTDTQYF
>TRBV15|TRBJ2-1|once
CATSTSGSYNEQFF
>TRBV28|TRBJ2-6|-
CASSSHFRDRVSGANVLTF
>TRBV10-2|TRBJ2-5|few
CASSWTEVQETQYF
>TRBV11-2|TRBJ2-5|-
CASSLHTEGAGETQYF
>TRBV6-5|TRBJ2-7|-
CASRDSGRASEQYF
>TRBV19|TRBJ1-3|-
CARRAYNGTPCSGNTIYF
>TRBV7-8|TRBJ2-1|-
CASSVTGAAYNEQFF
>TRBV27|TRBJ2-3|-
CASSLVAGRFTTDTQYF
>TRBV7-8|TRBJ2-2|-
CAILGANTGELFF
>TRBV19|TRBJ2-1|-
CASSIGIYNEQFF
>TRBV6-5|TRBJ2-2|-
CASSYEYGGAGGELFF
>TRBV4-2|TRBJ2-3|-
CASSQVGGIGADTQYF
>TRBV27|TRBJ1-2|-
CASSPTWRNYGYTF
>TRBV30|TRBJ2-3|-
CAWSLEVRTDTQYF
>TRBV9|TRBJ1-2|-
CASSVGLWQFNYGYTF
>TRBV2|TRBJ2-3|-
CASSEVAGGADTQYF
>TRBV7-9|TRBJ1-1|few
CASRKPEDTEAFF
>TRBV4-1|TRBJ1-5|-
CASSQEVLIGNQPQHF
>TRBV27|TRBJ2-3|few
CASSFGTGDFTQYF
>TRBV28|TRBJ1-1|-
CASSLTQGAGEAFF
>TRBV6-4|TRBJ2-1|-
CASSDSTSGSNEQFF
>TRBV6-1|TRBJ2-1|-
CASSGGGTPEQFF
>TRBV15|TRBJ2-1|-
CATRGIREQFF
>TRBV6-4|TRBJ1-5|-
CASSDSSNQPQHF
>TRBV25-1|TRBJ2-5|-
CASHESGVRETQYF
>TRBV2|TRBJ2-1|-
CASNSFRGYNEQFF
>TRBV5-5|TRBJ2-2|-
CASSLAGGTGELFF
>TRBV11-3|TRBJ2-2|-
CASSANRENTGELFF
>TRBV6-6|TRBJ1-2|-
CATGGLFYGYTF
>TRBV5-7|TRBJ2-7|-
CASSLGLTRHEQYF
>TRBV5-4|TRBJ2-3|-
CASSSPDHTDTQYF
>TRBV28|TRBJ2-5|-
CASSFRGSLQETQYF
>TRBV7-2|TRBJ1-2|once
CASSEDSTYGYTF
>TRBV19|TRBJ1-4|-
CASSMSVINEKLFF
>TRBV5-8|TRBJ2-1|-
CASSPSLADPTYEQFF
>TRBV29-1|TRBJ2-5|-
CSAEGGVLETQYF
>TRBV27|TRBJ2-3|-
CASSLGRATSTDTQYF
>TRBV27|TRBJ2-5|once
CASNEGGGRETQYF
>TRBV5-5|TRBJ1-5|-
CASSPWDRGYQPQHF
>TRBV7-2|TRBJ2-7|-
CASSLVPPRREGVYEQYF
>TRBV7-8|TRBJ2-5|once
CASSFYQRQAETQYF
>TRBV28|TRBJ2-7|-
CASSFRSYEQYF
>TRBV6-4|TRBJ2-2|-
CASSDHEAGELFF
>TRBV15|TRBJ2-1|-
CATRGGDKEEGEQFF
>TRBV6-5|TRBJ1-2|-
CQVGGTFYGYTF
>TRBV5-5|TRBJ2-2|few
CASSWGLAGEFGELFF
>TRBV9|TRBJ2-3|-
CASSGTSGSTDTQYF
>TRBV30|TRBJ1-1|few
CAWSVGGGVTEAFF